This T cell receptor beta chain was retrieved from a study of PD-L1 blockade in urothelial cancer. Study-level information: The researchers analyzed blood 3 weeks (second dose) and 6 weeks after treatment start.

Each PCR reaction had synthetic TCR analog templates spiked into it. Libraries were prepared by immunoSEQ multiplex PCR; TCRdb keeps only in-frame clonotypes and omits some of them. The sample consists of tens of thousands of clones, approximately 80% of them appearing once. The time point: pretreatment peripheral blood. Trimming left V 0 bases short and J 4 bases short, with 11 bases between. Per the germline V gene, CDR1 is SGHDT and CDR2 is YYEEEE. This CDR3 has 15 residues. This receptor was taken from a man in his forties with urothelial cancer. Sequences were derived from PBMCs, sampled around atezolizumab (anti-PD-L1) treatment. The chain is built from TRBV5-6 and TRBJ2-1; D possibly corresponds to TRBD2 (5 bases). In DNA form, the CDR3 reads TGTGCCAGCAGCTTGGGCGGGTACCCTTACAATGAGCAGTTCTTC. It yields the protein CASSLGGYPYNEQFF.